Listed below are T cell receptor beta chains from one sample, sequenced in a study of long-term antiretroviral therapy in people with HIV. The assay was immunoSEQ multiplex PCR, and TCRdb's table has in-frame clones only and misses some. The sample includes more than 15,000 clones, roughly 94% seen only once; the top ten take roughly 4.5%. The sequencing here drew on unsorted PBMCs, taken roughly 6.8 years after starting antiretroviral therapy. These TCRs come from a woman in her fifties or sixties with HIV. The CDR3 runs from the conserved cysteine through the conserved F or W. The D gene is left open where the match is weak. Rows give clone size only sometimes, using once, few, many, or a class for an expanded clone.

J gene: TRBJ2-3; D gene: TRBD2; V gene: TRBV7-2; clone size: NA; CDR3 protein: CASSIRSGRVTDTQYF; CDR3 DNA: TGTGCCAGCAGCATACGAAGCGGGAGGGTAACGGATACGCAGTATTTT
J gene: TRBJ1-2; D gene: NA; V gene: TRBV10-3; clone size: NA; CDR3 protein: CAISESGSPRLYGYTF; CDR3 DNA: TGTGCCATCAGTGAGTCTGGTAGCCCGAGACTATATGGCTACACCTTC
J gene: TRBJ2-3; D gene: NA; V gene: TRBV5-1; clone size: NA; CDR3 protein: CASSLDADTQYF; CDR3 DNA: TGCGCCAGCAGCTTGGACGCTGATACGCAGTATTTT
J gene: TRBJ2-5; D gene: NA; V gene: TRBV5-6; clone size: once; CDR3 protein: CASSLPGQTQETQYF; CDR3 DNA: TGTGCCAGCAGCCTGCCTGGGCAGACCCAAGAGACCCAGTACTTC
J gene: TRBJ1-3; D gene: TRBD1; V gene: TRBV7-9; clone size: NA; CDR3 protein: CASSSTRGTAGNTIYF; CDR3 DNA: TGTGCCAGCAGCTCAACCAGGGGGACGGCCGGAAACACCATATATTTT
J gene: TRBJ2-3; D gene: NA; V gene: TRBV7-2; clone size: NA; CDR3 protein: CASSFYRGTDTQYF; CDR3 DNA: TGTGCCAGCAGCTTCTACAGGGGCACAGATACGCAGTATTTT
J gene: TRBJ2-7; D gene: NA; V gene: TRBV7-2; clone size: few; CDR3 protein: CASSLPALGEQYF; CDR3 DNA: TGTGCCAGCAGCTTGCCAGCATTAGGCGAGCAGTACTTC
J gene: TRBJ2-2; D gene: NA; V gene: TRBV21-1; clone size: NA; CDR3 protein: CASSRPTGKENTGELFF; CDR3 DNA: TGTGCCAGCAGCAGACCGACAGGGAAAGAGAACACCGGGGAGCTGTTTTTT
J gene: TRBJ2-5; D gene: NA; V gene: TRBV7-3; clone size: NA; CDR3 protein: CASSPGSGTQETQYF; CDR3 DNA: TGTGCCAGCAGCCCCGGGAGCGGGACACAAGAGACCCAGTACTTC
J gene: TRBJ2-3; D gene: TRBD2; V gene: TRBV6-5; clone size: NA; CDR3 protein: CASSYSIVSGGTQYF; CDR3 DNA: TGTGCCAGCAGTTACTCGATAGTTAGCGGGGGGACGCAGTATTTT
J gene: TRBJ2-1; D gene: TRBD2; V gene: TRBV28; clone size: NA; CDR3 protein: CASSFPLAGGGGGNEQFF; CDR3 DNA: TGTGCCAGCAGTTTTCCTCTAGCGGGAGGGGGAGGAGGCAATGAGCAGTTCTTC
J gene: TRBJ2-5; D gene: NA; V gene: TRBV6-5; clone size: NA; CDR3 protein: CASSRFNQETQYF; CDR3 DNA: TGTGCCAGCAGTCGTTTCAATCAAGAGACCCAGTACTTC
J gene: TRBJ2-5; D gene: NA; V gene: TRBV5-5; clone size: NA; CDR3 protein: CASITREDGETQYF; CDR3 DNA: TGTGCCAGCATAACGAGGGAGGATGGGGAGACCCAGTACTTC
J gene: TRBJ2-1; D gene: NA; V gene: TRBV9; clone size: NA; CDR3 protein: CASSVGSGANYNEQFF; CDR3 DNA: TGTGCCAGCAGCGTAGGGTCGGGGGCCAACTACAATGAGCAGTTCTTC
J gene: TRBJ1-1; D gene: NA; V gene: TRBV28; clone size: NA; CDR3 protein: CASRMTGGVINTEAFF; CDR3 DNA: TGTGCCAGCAGGATGACTGGGGGGGTCATTAACACTGAAGCTTTCTTT
J gene: TRBJ1-1; D gene: NA; V gene: TRBV6-5; clone size: NA; CDR3 protein: CASSVQGTEAFF; CDR3 DNA: TGTGCCAGCAGTGTCCAGGGGACTGAAGCTTTCTTT
J gene: TRBJ2-3; D gene: NA; V gene: TRBV6-6; clone size: NA; CDR3 protein: CASSYSTRDTQYF; CDR3 DNA: TGTGCCAGCAGTTACTCTACTAGGGATACGCAGTATTTT
J gene: TRBJ2-5; D gene: NA; V gene: TRBV7-7; clone size: NA; CDR3 protein: CASSLEGQGETQYF; CDR3 DNA: TGTGCTAGCAGCTTAGAGGGGCAGGGTGAGACCCAGTACTTC
J gene: TRBJ2-2; D gene: NA; V gene: TRBV4-2; clone size: NA; CDR3 protein: CASSQDARTGELFF; CDR3 DNA: TGTGCCAGCAGCCAAGATGCACGCACCGGGGAGCTGTTTTTT
J gene: TRBJ1-6; D gene: NA; V gene: TRBV12-1; clone size: NA; CDR3 protein: CASSFDVNSPLHF; CDR3 DNA: TGTGCCAGCAGCTTTGATGTAAATTCACCCCTCCACTTT
J gene: TRBJ2-3; D gene: TRBD2; V gene: TRBV7-6; clone size: once; CDR3 protein: CASSLSSATSGGRTDTQYF; CDR3 DNA: TGTGCCAGCAGCTTATCCTCCGCTACTAGCGGGGGCCGCACAGATACGCAGTATTTT
J gene: TRBJ2-7; D gene: TRBD1; V gene: TRBV27; clone size: NA; CDR3 protein: CASSSPGTGNYEQYF; CDR3 DNA: TGTGCCAGCAGCTCACCCGGGACAGGGAACTACGAGCAGTACTTC